This T cell receptor (beta chain) was identified during a study of cytomegalovirus exposure and HLA in healthy donors. The study ran its PCR with 60 Vbeta and 13 Jbeta primers. Using immunoSEQ multiplex PCR, the repertoire was profiled, and TCRdb retains in-frame clones only, with some absent. The sample shows approximately 130,000 clones, about 81% of them seen only once. Germline-derived CDR1 and CDR2 are SGHRS and YFSETQ. This CDR3 comprises 15 residues. The V end was cut by 0 bases, the J end by 0 bases, with 8 bases between. On this clone: The antigen is not known.

The study, taken as a whole, reports: In a later analysis, at a false discovery rate of 0.05, under 20,000 TCR beta sequences matched HLA alleles. The classifier was said to identify cytomegalovirus status with high specificity and sensitivity. Fewer N-insertions than the approximately 700-donor mean were reportedly shown by an Asian-associated ancestry cluster in a later analysis.

The chain recombines TRBV5-1 with TRBJ2-3; D possibly corresponds to TRBD1 (6 bases). This receptor was obtained from a woman in her 40s in good health and CMV-seropositive. The sample taken for sequencing was PBMCs. The CDR3 DNA reads TGCGCCAGCAGCTTGGCAGGGGAGAGCACAGATACGCAGTATTTT. This translates into CASSLAGESTDTQYF.